The 32 T cell receptor beta chains given below trace back to one sample, sequenced in a study of T cell responses to AZD1222 COVID-19 vaccine. The protocol was immunoSEQ multiplex PCR, while the TCRdb copy is restricted to in-frame clones and leaves out a portion. The sample records some 120,000 clones, roughly 84% being singletons. Sequencing was performed on peripheral blood, taken on day 0 of AZD1222 vaccination. The receptors here all came from an adult in good health.

The gene calls are TRBV14 and TRBJ2-7; D is ambiguous. The V and J ends lost 4 bases and 7 bases respectively, with 8 bases between them. Germline V gene data show CDR1 as SGHDN and CDR2 as FVKESK. The CDR3 length is 11 residues. CDR3 in amino acids: CASSLFREQYF. DNA of the CDR3: TGTGCCAGCAGCCTATTCCGGGAGCAGTACTTC.

The chain is built from TRBV19 and TRBJ1-5; no definite D call. The V end was cut by 0 bases, the J end by 2 bases, with 2 bases between. Germline CDR1 reads LNHDA; CDR2 reads SQIVND (reference sequence). This CDR3 has 13 residues. CDR3 DNA: TGTGCCAGTAGTATAGAAGGCAATCAGCCCCAGCATTTT. It codes for CASSIEGNQPQHF.

V usage is TRBV5-1 and J usage is TRBJ1-1; the match to TRBD1 covers 7 bases. V gave up 2 bases and J gave up 3 bases; unmatched junction bases: 4. Germline loops: CDR1 SGHRS, CDR2 YFSETQ. This CDR3 contains 14 residues. The CDR3 DNA is TGCGCCAGCAGCTTCGGTCAGGGGGACACTGAAGCTTTCTTT. This translates into CASSFGQGDTEAFF.

This clone was recorded once. The rearrangement uses TRBV10-3 and TRBJ1-3; D not certain. The CDR3 consists of 14 residues. Trimming left V 0 bases short and J 3 bases short, with 6 bases between. Germline V gene sequence: CDR1 ENHRY, CDR2 SYGVKD. This CDR3 reads CAISESGLGNTIYF. DNA of the CDR3: TGTGCCATCAGTGAGTCAGGGCTTGGAAACACCATATATTTT.

The V call is TRBV20-1, the J call TRBJ1-3, with no clear D. The CDR3 has 11 residues. The V gene's germline CDR1 is DFQATT and CDR2 SNEGSKA (reference sequence). V was shortened by 4 bases and J by 4 bases, with 5 bases between the two germline ends. CDR3: CSATEGNTIYF. The CDR3 nucleotides read TGCAGTGCTACAGAAGGAAACACCATATATTTT.

The chain has TRBV27 and TRBJ2-6; 8 nucleotides match TRBD2. Germline trimming cut 5 bases from V and 0 bases from J; bases unmatched to any gene: 6. CDR3 size: 17 residues. CDR1 is MNHEY and CDR2 is SMNVEV in the germline V gene (reference sequence). DNA for the CDR3: TGTGCCAGCAGTCCCGGGACTAGTCTCTCTGGGGCCAACGTCCTGACTTTC. Its protein is CASSPGTSLSGANVLTF.

The chain uses TRBV3-1 (or the pseudogene TRBV3-2) and TRBJ1-1; the D is unclear. Germline CDR1 LGHDT, CDR2 YNNKEL (reference sequence). The CDR3 is made up of 12 amino acids. V shed 2 bases and J shed 1 base, with 2 bases lying between them. The CDR3 loop reads CASSQRNTEAFF. CDR3 DNA: TGTGCCAGCAGCCAACGGAACACTGAAGCTTTCTTT.

The chain has TRBV2 and TRBJ1-2, with TRBD1 identical over 8 bases. The V segment lost 7 bases and the J segment 5 bases; nucleotides outside the gene matches: 9. There are 14 residues in the CDR3. The germline V gene has CDR1 SNHLY and CDR2 FYNNEI. CDR3 amino acids: CASKITGGEYGYTF. DNA for the CDR3: TGTGCCAGCAAAATTACAGGGGGTGAATATGGCTACACCTTC. The whole variable domain, remainder taken from reference TRBV2 and TRBJ1-2, is EPEVTQTPSHQVTQMGQEVILRCVPISNHLYFYWYRQILGQKVEFLVSFYNNEISEKSEIFDDQFSVERPDGSNFTLKIRSTKLEDSAMYFCASKITGGEYGYTFGSGTRLTVV.

This clone was recorded only once. The gene calls are TRBV7-9 and TRBJ1-1; perhaps TRBD1 as D (5 bases). Germline CDR1 is SEHNR and CDR2 is FQNEAQ (reference sequence). The CDR3 runs to 12 residues. V shed 5 bases and J shed 11 bases, with 15 bases lying between them. The CDR3 is CASSPPPGLAFF. CDR3 coding DNA: TGTGCCAGCAGCCCACCCCCGGGACTGGCTTTCTTT.

This clone was detected only once. This sequence joins TRBV6-2 or TRBV6-3 and TRBJ1-2, with D tentatively TRBD1 (5 bases). Deletions cut 2 bases from V and 6 bases from J, with 16 bases between. CDR3 size: 15 residues. Germline CDR1 reads MNHEY; CDR2 reads SVGEGT. CDR3 coding DNA: TGTGCCAGCAGTTACCGACAGAGAGAAGATGATGGCTACACCTTC. Protein: CASSYRQREDDGYTF.

The V gene is TRBV28, the J gene TRBJ2-1; D remains ambiguous. The CDR3 has 12 residues. Germline V gives CDR1 MDHEN, CDR2 SYDVKM. V was clipped by 1 base and J by 9 bases, with 7 bases between them. This chain's CDR3 is CASSLSGPEQFF. As DNA, the CDR3 is TGTGCCAGCAGTTTATCGGGTCCTGAGCAGTTCTTC.

This chain links TRBV6-5 with TRBJ1-1; TRBD1 matches at 11 bases. The length of the CDR3 is 14 residues. V was clipped by 6 bases and J by 4 bases; unmatched bases: 4. In germline, CDR1 is MNHEY, CDR2 SVGAGI. The CDR3 sequence is CASRTDRGPTEAFF. As DNA, the CDR3 is TGTGCCAGCAGGACGGACAGGGGGCCCACTGAAGCTTTCTTT.

V gene TRBV6-7 combines with J gene TRBJ2-2; D remains unclear. TRBV6-7 is assigned to the ORF class and has an uncertain function. V lost 11 bases and J lost 3, with 13 bases in between. The CDR3 extends over 13 amino acids. The CDR3 region has the DNA TGTGCCGCCCATCGGCGTTACACCGGGGAGCTGTTTTTT. It is translated as CAAHRRYTGELFF.

The chain joins TRBV28 to TRBJ2-7; 7 positions agree with TRBD1. V was pared by 4 bases and J by 5 bases, with 8 bases of the junction left unmatched. From germline, CDR1 is MDHEN and CDR2 SYDVKM. CDR3 size: 14 residues. The CDR3 loop is CASSYRQGPDEQYF. The CDR3 DNA sequence: TGTGCCAGCAGTTACCGACAGGGCCCTGACGAGCAGTACTTC. The full variable domain, rest sourced from reference TRBV28 and TRBJ2-7, is DVKVTQSSRYLVKRTGEKVFLECVQDMDHENMFWYRQDPGLGLRLIYFSYDVKMKEKGDIPEGYSVSREKKERFSLILESASTNQTSMYLCASSYRQGPDEQYFGPGTRLTVT.

The chain recombines TRBV7-2 with TRBJ1-5; D unresolved. The germline CDR1 and CDR2 sequences are SGHTA and FQGNSA. The CDR3 is 14 residues long. Trimming stripped 2 bases from V and 3 bases from J, with 8 bases between. The CDR3 protein is CASSLQAYNQPQHF. The DNA of the CDR3 is TGTGCCAGCAGCTTACAGGCGTACAATCAGCCCCAGCATTTT.

The rearrangement links TRBV27 to TRBJ2-7; D gene ambiguous. The ends were cut back, 3 bases at V and 7 bases at J, with 19 bases in the middle. Germline CDR1 and CDR2: MNHEY and SMNVEV (reference sequence). The CDR3 contains 15 residues. The CDR3 nucleotides read TGTGCCAGCAGTTTCTCTAGGGTTGGGTTGAGGGAGCAGTACTTC. Amino acids: CASSFSRVGLREQYF.

This clone was picked up a small number of times. The CDR3 DNA sequence: TGTGCCAGCAGCCGACCACAGGGGGGCTCCGAAAAACTGTTTTTT. Protein product: CASSRPQGGSEKLFF. The chain couples TRBV2 to TRBJ1-4; 8 nucleotides agree with TRBD1. The ends lost 6 bases at V and 8 bases at J; junction bases unmatched: 11. The CDR3 is made up of 15 amino acids. CDR1 is SNHLY, CDR2 FYNNEI, per germline.

The chain combines TRBV7-9 with TRBJ1-6, with a tentative D call TRBD1 (5 bases). The CDR3 totals 15 residues. Trimming removed 5 bases from V and 5 bases from J, with 13 bases in between. Germline CDR1 reads SEHNR; CDR2 reads FQNEAQ (reference sequence). CDR3 residues: CASSPQGADNSPLHF. The DNA for the CDR3 is TGTGCCAGCAGCCCTCAGGGAGCCGATAATTCACCCCTCCACTTT.

J is TRBJ1-3 and V is TRBV30, with D maybe TRBD1 (6 bases). CDR3 length: 15 amino acids. From germline, CDR1 is GTSNPN and CDR2 SVGIG (reference sequence). V was pared by 3 bases and J by 0 bases, with 12 bases between. In DNA form, the CDR3 reads TGTGCCTGGAGGGACAGACTAAACTCTGGAAACACCATATATTTT. This gives the protein CAWRDRLNSGNTIYF.

The rearrangement uses TRBV6-5 and TRBJ1-4, with D uncertain. The CDR3 extends over 15 amino acids. Trimming left V 0 bases short and J 5 bases short, with 10 bases between. Germline CDR1 MNHEY, CDR2 SVGAGI. CDR3 coding DNA: TGTGCCAGCAGTTACTCCCGGGCCCCGAATGAAAAACTGTTTTTT. Encoded protein: CASSYSRAPNEKLFF.

The chain has TRBV6-5 and TRBJ1-1; D not certain. Germline-derived CDR1 and CDR2 are MNHEY and SVGAGI. The germline V and J ends were trimmed by 6 bases and 1 base, with 9 bases remaining between them. CDR3 length: 13 residues. The CDR3 DNA is TGTGCCAGCAGATTCGACCCGAACACTGAAGCTTTCTTT. It yields the protein CASRFDPNTEAFF.

The V gene is TRBV9, the J gene TRBJ2-3, with 8 bases aligning to TRBD1. Trimming cost V 3 bases and J 0 bases; bases outside gene matches: 18. The CDR3 spans 20 residues. Germline CDR1 reads SGDLS; CDR2 reads YYNGEE. DNA of the CDR3: TGTGCCAGCAGCGGACAAGTGACGAGACAGGGGCCCTCGAGCACAGATACGCAGTATTTT. It is translated as CASSGQVTRQGPSSTDTQYF.

CDR3 protein: CASSLAGSGLGNEQFF. The CDR3 DNA follows: TGTGCCAGCAGCTTAGCGGGTAGCGGGCTGGGTAATGAGCAGTTCTTC. The V and J genes are TRBV7-2 and TRBJ2-1; 7 nucleotides match TRBD2. V dropped 0 bases and J dropped 7; count of bases not matched to a gene: 9. Germline loops: CDR1 SGHTA, CDR2 FQGNSA. CDR3 length: 16 residues.

This chain connects TRBV5-1 to TRBJ1-2; the D gene is possibly TRBD1 (5 bases). Trimming stripped 0 bases from V and 4 bases from J, with 16 bases between. There are 16 residues in the CDR3. Germline V gene lookup returns CDR1 SGHRS and CDR2 YFSETQ. CDR3: CASSLEMSRVGYGYTF. The CDR3 region has the DNA TGCGCCAGCAGCTTGGAAATGAGCAGGGTGGGCTATGGCTACACCTTC.

The chain employs TRBV6-2 or TRBV6-3 and TRBJ1-1; D is unresolved. The CDR3 is 13 residues long. The V end lost 2 bases, the J end lost 4 bases, and 8 bases lay between the germline ends. CDR1 is MNHEY and CDR2 is SVGEGT in the germline V gene. This CDR3 is CASSYRQSTEAFF. For the CDR3, the DNA is TGTGCCAGCAGTTACCGTCAGTCCACTGAAGCTTTCTTT.

This clone occurred many times. CDR3 DNA: TGCAGCGCTTTGGAAGGGACTAACTATGGCTACACCTTC. It encodes CSALEGTNYGYTF. The V and J genes are TRBV29-1 and TRBJ1-2; D remains ambiguous. V was pared by 7 bases and J by 0 bases, with 12 bases between. The germline V gene has CDR1 SQVTM and CDR2 ANQGSEA. CDR3 length: 13 amino acids.

The rearrangement uses TRBV9 and TRBJ2-2, with D possibly TRBD2 on 5 matching bases. The V and J ends lost 2 bases and 2 bases respectively, with 10 bases between them. This CDR3 comprises 15 residues. CDR1 is SGDLS, CDR2 YYNGEE, per germline. CDR3 sequence (DNA): TGTGCCAGCAGCGTTACCGGACTTAACACCGGGGAGCTGTTTTTT. Translation: CASSVTGLNTGELFF.

The chain recombines TRBV2 with TRBJ2-3; no firm D call. CDR3 length equals 12 residues. V lost 4 bases and J 5 bases, leaving 7 bases between the germline ends. Germline CDR1 and CDR2: SNHLY and FYNNEI. CDR3 in amino acids: CASSVRGDTQYF. As DNA, the CDR3 is TGTGCCAGCAGTGTGCGAGGAGATACGCAGTATTTT.

The chain joins TRBV5-5 to TRBJ1-4, with a weak D call TRBD1 (6 bases). CDR3 size: 16 residues. Germline V gives CDR1 SGHKS, CDR2 YYEKEE (reference sequence). With 4 bases removed from V and 5 bases from J, the gap between germline ends came to 18 bases. CDR3 sequence: CASSRGAQGANEKLFF. Written as DNA, the CDR3 is TGTGCCAGCAGCAGGGGCGCACAGGGCGCAAATGAAAAACTGTTTTTT.

The chain recombines TRBV4-1 with TRBJ2-5; 7 positions agree with TRBD2. Germline CDR1 reads MGHRA; CDR2 reads YSYEKL. V lost 4 bases to trimming and J lost 5 bases; unmatched junction nucleotides: 16. The CDR3 has 17 residues. CDR3: CASSPYPPGGSGETQYF. The CDR3 DNA reads TGCGCCAGCAGCCCCTACCCGCCCGGGGGGTCGGGTGAGACCCAGTACTTC.

Many counts were recorded for this clone. This rearrangement joins TRBV7-3 to TRBJ1-6; possibly TRBD1 for D (5 bases). Germline CDR1 and CDR2: SGHTA and FQGTGA. The V end lost 4 bases, the J end lost 10 bases, and 14 bases lay between the germline ends. The CDR3 covers 14 residues. CDR3 region: CASSSGTRGSPLHF. The CDR3 DNA follows: TGTGCCAGCAGCTCCGGGACCCGTGGGTCACCCCTCCACTTT.

The J gene is TRBJ1-1, the V gene TRBV11-2; D remains unclear. CDR1 SGHAT and CDR2 FQNNGV come from the germline V gene. The CDR3 is 13 amino acids. Trimming cost V 4 bases and J 3 bases, with 9 bases left between them. DNA for the CDR3: TGTGCCAGCAGCTCCTCGGTAGACACTGAAGCTTTCTTT. Translated, it gives CASSSSVDTEAFF.